This TCR beta chain was sequenced for a study of blood T cell repertoires in COVID-19. Study at large: The United States, Italy and Spain provided the acute and convalescent COVID-19 samples. T cells, B-cell-depleted T cells, or PBMCs supplied cDNA or gDNA.

Per the authors' pipeline: Reference gene primer amplification in the assay estimated nucleated cell counts. Sequencing used immunoSEQ multiplex PCR; TCRdb keeps in-frame clones, though not all of them. That table furnishes V, J and clone size, whereas the DNA furnished D and trimming. The sample gives tens of thousands of clones, 86% of which show up once; 3.5% to 5% is in the top ten. Per germline, CDR1 SGHTA and CDR2 FQGNSA. The CDR3 spans 11 residues. Trimming took off 3 bases at V and 9 bases at J, with 6 bases between the two ends. This clone was found once. This receptor was taken from a man between 65 and 85 years old with active COVID-19. Sequences were obtained from peripheral blood. This chain uses TRBV7-2 with TRBJ2-1; a weak D match, TRBD2 (6 bases). The CDR3, as DNA: TGTGCCAGCAGCTTGGGGGGTGAGCAGTTCTTC. As protein: CASSLGGEQFF.